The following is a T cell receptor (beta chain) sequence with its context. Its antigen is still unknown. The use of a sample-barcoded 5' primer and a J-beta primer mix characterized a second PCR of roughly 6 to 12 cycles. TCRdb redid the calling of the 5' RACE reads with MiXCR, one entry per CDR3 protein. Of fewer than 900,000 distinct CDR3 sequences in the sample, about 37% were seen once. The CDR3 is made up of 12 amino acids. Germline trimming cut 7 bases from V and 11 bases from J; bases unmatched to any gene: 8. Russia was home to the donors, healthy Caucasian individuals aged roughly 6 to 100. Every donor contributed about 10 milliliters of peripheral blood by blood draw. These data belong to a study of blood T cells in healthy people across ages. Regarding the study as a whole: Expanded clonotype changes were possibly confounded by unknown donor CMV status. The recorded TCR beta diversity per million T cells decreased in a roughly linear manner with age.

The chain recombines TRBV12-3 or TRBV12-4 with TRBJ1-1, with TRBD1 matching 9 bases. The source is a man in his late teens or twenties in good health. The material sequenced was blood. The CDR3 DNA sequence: TGTGCCAGCACCGAACAGGGGGCTAGTGCTTTCTTT. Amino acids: CASTEQGASAFF.